Below, one TCR beta chain is given with its context. The method was immunoSEQ multiplex PCR; TCRdb's version includes in-frame clones alone and lacks a portion of them. The table includes tens of thousands of clones, 88% detected once. The germline CDR1 and CDR2 sequences are MNHNS and SASEGT. This CDR3 comprises 15 residues. With V trimmed by 1 base and J by 7 bases, 7 bases remained unmatched. This record comes from a study of blood T cell repertoires in COVID-19. Study-wide background: T cells, B-cell-depleted T cells, or PBMCs supplied cDNA or gDNA.

The sequence was collected from an older man in a cohort sampled during active COVID-19. The sample was peripheral blood. The J gene is TRBJ1-5, the V gene TRBV6-1; 7 nucleotides agree with TRBD1. CDR3 nucleotide sequence: TGTGCCAGCAGTGAAGGAACAGGGGTAAGGCAGCCCCAGCATTTT. Its translation is CASSEGTGVRQPQHF.